The entry below describes one T cell receptor (beta chain). The antigen is not known. The data originate from a study of T cells in localized non-small cell lung cancer. Broader study findings: Adjacent lung tissue had a median roughly 52 of the top 100 clones found in the tumor.

This CDR3 region has 15 residues. The germline V gene encodes CDR1 SGHDT and CDR2 YYEEEE. Deletions cut 3 bases from V and 1 base from J, with 13 bases between. This table comes from immunoSEQ multiplex PCR, and its TCRdb copy is limited to in-frame clones, with some not included. The sample has more than 15,000 clones, around 84% seen once. The clonotype comes from a male donor older than 55 with stage I lung adenocarcinoma. This chain joins TRBV5-6 and TRBJ1-1; TRBD1 is a possible D gene (6 bases). The specimen comprised peripheral blood, sampled before any cancer treatment. The CDR3 reads CASSSRGLGNTEAFF. CDR3 coding DNA: TGTGCCAGCAGCTCCAGGGGCTTGGGGAACACTGAAGCTTTCTTT.